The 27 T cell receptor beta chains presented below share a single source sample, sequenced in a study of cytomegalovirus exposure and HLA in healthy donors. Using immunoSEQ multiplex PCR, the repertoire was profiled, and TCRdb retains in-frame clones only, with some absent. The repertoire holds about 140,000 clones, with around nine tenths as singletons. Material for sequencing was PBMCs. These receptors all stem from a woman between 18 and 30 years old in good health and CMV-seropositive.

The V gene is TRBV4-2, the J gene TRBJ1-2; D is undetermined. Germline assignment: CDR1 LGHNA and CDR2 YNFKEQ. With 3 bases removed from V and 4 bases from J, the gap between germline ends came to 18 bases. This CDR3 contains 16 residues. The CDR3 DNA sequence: TGTGCCAGCAGCCAGGAAAATGGCGGGTTTGGCTATGGCTACACCTTC. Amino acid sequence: CASSQENGGFGYGYTF.

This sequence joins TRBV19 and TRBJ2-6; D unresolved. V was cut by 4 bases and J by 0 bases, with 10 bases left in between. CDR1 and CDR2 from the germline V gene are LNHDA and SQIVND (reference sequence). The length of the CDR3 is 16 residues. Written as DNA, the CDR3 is TGTGCCAGTAGTAACAGACCGGCCTCTGGGGCCAACGTCCTGACTTTC. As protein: CASSNRPASGANVLTF.

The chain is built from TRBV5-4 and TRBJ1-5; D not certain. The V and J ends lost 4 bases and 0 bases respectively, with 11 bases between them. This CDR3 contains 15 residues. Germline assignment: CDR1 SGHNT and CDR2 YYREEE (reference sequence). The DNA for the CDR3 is TGTGCCAGCAGCCCGCTACAGTATAGCAATCAGCCCCAGCATTTT. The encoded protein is CASSPLQYSNQPQHF.

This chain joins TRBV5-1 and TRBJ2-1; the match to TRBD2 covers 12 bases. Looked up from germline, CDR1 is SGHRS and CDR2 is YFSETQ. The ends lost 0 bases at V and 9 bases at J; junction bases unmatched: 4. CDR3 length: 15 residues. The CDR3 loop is CASSLGLAGDSEQFF. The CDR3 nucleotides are TGCGCCAGCAGCTTGGGACTAGCGGGAGACAGTGAGCAGTTCTTC.

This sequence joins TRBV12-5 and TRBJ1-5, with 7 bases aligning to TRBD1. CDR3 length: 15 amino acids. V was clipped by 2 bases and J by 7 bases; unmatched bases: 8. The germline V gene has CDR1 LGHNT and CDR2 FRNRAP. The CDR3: CASGLSTGPNQPQHF. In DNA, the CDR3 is TGTGCTAGTGGTTTGTCGACAGGGCCGAACCAGCCCCAGCATTTT. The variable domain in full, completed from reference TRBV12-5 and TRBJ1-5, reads DARVTQTPRHKVTEMGQEVTMRCQPILGHNTVFWYRQTMMQGLELLAYFRNRAPLDDSGMPKDRFSAEMPDATLATLKIQPSEPRDSAVYFCASGLSTGPNQPQHFGDGTRLSIL.

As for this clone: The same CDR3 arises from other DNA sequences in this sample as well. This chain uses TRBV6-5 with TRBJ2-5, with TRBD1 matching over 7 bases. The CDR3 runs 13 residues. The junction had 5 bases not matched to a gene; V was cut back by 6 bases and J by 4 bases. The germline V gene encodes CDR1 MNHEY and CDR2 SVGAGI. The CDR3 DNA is TGTGCCAGCAGCCGGACAGGAGGAGAGACCCAGTACTTC. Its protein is CASSRTGGETQYF.

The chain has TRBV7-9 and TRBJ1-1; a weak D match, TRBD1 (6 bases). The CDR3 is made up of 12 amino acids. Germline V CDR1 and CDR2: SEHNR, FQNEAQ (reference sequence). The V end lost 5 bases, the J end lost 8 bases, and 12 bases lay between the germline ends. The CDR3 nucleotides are TGTGCCAGCAGCCTCTTGGGGGCCGAAGCTTTCTTT. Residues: CASSLLGAEAFF.

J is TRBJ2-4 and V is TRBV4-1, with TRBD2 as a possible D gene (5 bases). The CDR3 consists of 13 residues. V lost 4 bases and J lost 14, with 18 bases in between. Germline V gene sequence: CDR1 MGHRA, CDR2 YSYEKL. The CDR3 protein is CASSLMPGRGEYF. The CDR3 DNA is TGCGCCAGCAGCCTAATGCCGGGGAGAGGAGAGTACTTC.

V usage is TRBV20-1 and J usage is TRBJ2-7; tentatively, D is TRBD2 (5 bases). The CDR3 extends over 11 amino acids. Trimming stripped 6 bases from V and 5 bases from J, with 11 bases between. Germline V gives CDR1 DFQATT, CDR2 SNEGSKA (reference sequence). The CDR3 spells CSAPRGDEQYF. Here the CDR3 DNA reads TGCAGTGCCCCCCGGGGTGACGAGCAGTACTTC.

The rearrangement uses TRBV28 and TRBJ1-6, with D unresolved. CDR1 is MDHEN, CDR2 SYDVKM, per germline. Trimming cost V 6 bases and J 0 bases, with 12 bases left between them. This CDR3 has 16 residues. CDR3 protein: CASRSPQSSYNSPLHF. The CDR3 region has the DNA TGTGCCAGCAGGTCTCCACAGAGCTCCTATAATTCACCCCTCCACTTT.

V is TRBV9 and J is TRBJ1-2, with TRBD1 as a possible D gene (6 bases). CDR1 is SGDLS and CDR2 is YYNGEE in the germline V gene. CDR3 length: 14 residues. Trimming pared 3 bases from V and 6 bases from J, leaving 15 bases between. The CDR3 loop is CASSGQQGSDGYTF. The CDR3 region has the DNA TGTGCCAGCAGCGGCCAACAGGGCTCGGATGGCTACACCTTC.

The CDR3 is CASTPWTGDTGELFF. In nucleotides, the CDR3 is TGTGCCAGCACCCCTTGGACAGGGGACACCGGGGAGCTGTTTTTT. The genes are TRBV7-9 and TRBJ2-2; 9 bases match TRBD1. This CDR3 is built from 15 residues. V shed 7 bases and J 3 bases; nucleotides not matched to a gene: 6. CDR1 SEHNR and CDR2 FQNEAQ come from the germline V gene (reference sequence).

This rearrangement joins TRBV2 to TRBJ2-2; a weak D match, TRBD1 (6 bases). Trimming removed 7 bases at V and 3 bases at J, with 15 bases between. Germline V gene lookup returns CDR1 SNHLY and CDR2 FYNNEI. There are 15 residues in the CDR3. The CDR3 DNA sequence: TGTGCCAGCACCCGGGACGAGGGGGACACCGGGGAGCTGTTTTTT. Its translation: CASTRDEGDTGELFF.

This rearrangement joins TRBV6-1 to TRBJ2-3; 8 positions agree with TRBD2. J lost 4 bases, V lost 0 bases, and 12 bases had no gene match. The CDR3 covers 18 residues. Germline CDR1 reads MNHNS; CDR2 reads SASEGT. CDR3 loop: CASSEALGTSRVPDTQYF. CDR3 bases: TGTGCCAGCAGTGAAGCGCTTGGGACTAGTCGGGTCCCAGATACGCAGTATTTT.

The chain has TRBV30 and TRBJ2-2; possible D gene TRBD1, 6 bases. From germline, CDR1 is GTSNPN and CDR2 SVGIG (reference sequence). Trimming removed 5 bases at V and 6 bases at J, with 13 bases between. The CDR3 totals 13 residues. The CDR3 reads CAWSRGIAGELFF. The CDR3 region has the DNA TGTGCCTGGTCCAGGGGAATTGCCGGGGAGCTGTTTTTT.

The CDR3 DNA sequence: TGTGCCACCAGCAGAATGACAGGTAACACTGAAGCTTTCTTT. Protein: CATSRMTGNTEAFF. V is TRBV15 and J is TRBJ1-1, with D tentatively TRBD1 (6 bases). Between the trimmed V and J ends, which lost 2 bases and 2 bases, there was a span of 9 bases. This CDR3 spans 14 amino acids. The germline V gene encodes CDR1 LNHNV and CDR2 YYDKDF (reference sequence).

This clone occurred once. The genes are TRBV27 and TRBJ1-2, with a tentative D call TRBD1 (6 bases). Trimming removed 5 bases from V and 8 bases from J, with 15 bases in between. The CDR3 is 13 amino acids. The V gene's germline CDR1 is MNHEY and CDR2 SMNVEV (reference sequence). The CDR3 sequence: CASSATGFGGYTF. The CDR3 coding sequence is TGTGCCAGCAGTGCGACAGGCTTCGGGGGCTACACCTTC.

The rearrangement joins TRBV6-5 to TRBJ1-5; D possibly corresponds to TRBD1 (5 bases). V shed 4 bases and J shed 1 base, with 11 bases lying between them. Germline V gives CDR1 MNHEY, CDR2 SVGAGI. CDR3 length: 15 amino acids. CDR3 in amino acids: CASSSKGLSNQPQHF. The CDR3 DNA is TGTGCCAGCAGTTCAAAGGGGCTGAGCAATCAGCCCCAGCATTTT.

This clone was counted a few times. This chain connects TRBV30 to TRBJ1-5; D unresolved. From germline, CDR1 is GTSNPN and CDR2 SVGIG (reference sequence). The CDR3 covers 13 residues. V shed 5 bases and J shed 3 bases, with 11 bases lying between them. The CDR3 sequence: CAWASRDNQPQHF. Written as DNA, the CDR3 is TGTGCCTGGGCAAGTCGGGACAATCAGCCCCAGCATTTT.

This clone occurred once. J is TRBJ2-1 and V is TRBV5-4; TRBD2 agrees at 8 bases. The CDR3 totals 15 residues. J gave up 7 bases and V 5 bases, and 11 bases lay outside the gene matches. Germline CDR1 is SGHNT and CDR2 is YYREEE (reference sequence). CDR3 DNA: TGTGCCAGCAGGCCCCTAGCGGGCGTAGGGAATGAGCAGTTCTTC. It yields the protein CASRPLAGVGNEQFF. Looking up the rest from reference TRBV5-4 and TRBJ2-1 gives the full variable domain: ETGVTQSPTHLIKTRGQQVTLRCSSQSGHNTVSWYQQALGQGPQFIFQYYREEENGRGNFPPRFSGLQFPNYSSELNVNALELDDSALYLCASRPLAGVGNEQFFGPGTRLTVL.

The CDR3 region has the DNA TGTGCCAGCGGAGATGCGGGGGGCGCGGGGTTTGGCGAACAGCCCCAGCATTTT. Residues: CASGDAGGAGFGEQPQHF. The chain combines TRBV28 with TRBJ1-5, with D tentatively TRBD1 (6 bases). The CDR3 is made up of 18 amino acids. CDR1 and CDR2 (germline): MDHEN, SYDVKM. Trimming pared 8 bases from V and 7 bases from J, leaving 30 bases between.

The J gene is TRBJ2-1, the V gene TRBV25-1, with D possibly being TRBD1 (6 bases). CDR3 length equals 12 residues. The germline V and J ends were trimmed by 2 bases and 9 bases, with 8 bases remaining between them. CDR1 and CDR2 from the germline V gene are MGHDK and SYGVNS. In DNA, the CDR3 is TGTGCCAGCAGTGAAGCCAGGGGTGAGCAGTTCTTC. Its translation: CASSEARGEQFF.

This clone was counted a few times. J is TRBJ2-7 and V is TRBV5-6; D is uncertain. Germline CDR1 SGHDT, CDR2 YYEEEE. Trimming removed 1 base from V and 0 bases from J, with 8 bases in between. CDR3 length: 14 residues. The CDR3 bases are TGTGCCAGCAGCTTGTCGCTGAGCTCCTACGAGCAGTACTTC. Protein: CASSLSLSSYEQYF.

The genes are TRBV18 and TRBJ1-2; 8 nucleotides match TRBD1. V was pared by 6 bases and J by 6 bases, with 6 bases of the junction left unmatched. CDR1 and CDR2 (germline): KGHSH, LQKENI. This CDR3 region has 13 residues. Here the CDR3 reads CASSRDRIDGYTF. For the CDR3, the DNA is TGTGCCAGCTCCCGGGACAGGATAGATGGCTACACCTTC. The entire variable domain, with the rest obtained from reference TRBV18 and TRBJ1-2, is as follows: NAGVMQNPRHLVRRRGQEARLRCSPMKGHSHVYWYRQLPEEGLKFMVYLQKENIIDESGMPKERFSAEFPKEGPSILRIQQVVRGDSAAYFCASSRDRIDGYTFGSGTRLTVV.

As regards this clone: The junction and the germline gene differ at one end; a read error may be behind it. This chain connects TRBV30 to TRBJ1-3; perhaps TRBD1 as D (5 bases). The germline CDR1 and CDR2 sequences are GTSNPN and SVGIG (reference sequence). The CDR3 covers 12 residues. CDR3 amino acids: CAWSTNQGGPSF. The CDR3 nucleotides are TGTGCCTGGAGTACTAACCAGGGAGGCCCCTCCTTT.

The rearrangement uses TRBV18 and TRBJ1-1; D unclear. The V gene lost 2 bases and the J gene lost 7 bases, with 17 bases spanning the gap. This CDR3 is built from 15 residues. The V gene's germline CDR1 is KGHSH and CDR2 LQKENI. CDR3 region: CASSPGSTHRFEAFF. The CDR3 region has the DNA TGTGCCAGCTCACCAGGTAGTACCCACCGCTTTGAAGCTTTCTTT.

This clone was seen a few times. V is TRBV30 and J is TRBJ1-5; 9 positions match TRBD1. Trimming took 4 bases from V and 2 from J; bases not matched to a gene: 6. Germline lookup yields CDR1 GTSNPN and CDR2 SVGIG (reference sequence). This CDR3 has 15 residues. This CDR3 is CAWNGDRAGNQPQHF. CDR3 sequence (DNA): TGTGCCTGGAATGGGGACAGGGCGGGCAATCAGCCCCAGCATTTT. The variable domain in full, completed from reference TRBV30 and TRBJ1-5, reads SQTIHQWPATLVQPVGSPLSLECTVEGTSNPNLYWYRQAAGRGLQLLFYSVGIGQISSEVPQNLSASRPQDRQFILSSKKLLLSDSGFYLCAWNGDRAGNQPQHFGDGTRLSIL.